This record concerns one T cell receptor beta chain sequence. Antigen specificity is unknown. The CDR3 is made up of 14 amino acids. Germline V gene data show CDR1 as SGDLS and CDR2 as YYNGEE. Trimming left V 0 bases short and J 1 base short, with 7 bases between. These data come from a study of CD8+ T cells in alopecia areata. Study at large: Oral tofacitinib, 5 to 10 mg twice daily, was given in an open-label trial.

Once RNA had been extracted, it was reverse transcribed into cDNA to act as the sequencing template. Some clones are missing from TCRdb's copy, which holds only in-frame ones; the method was immunoSEQ multiplex PCR. Of just over 150,000 clones listed, about 51% are singletons. Study conclusions and caveats: Mice showed clearer TCR sharing than patients did, a gap that was possibly HLA-related. Clonality was higher in lesional than normal scalp, especially in alopecia totalis/universalis.

Researchers gathered lesional scalp punch biopsies and peripheral blood from patients with alopecia areata. The source of this sequence is a human donor with alopecia areata. The source material was CD8+ T cells sorted from blood, sampled at week 0. The chain combines TRBV9 with TRBJ1-1; D not certain. The CDR3 region is CASSVADWNTEAFF. In DNA, the CDR3 is TGTGCCAGCAGCGTAGCCGACTGGAACACTGAAGCTTTCTTT. Looking up the rest from reference TRBV9 and TRBJ1-1 gives the full variable domain: DSGVTQTPKHLITATGQRVTLRCSPRSGDLSVYWYQQSLDQGLQFLIQYYNGEERAKGNILERFSAQQFPDLHSELNLSSLELGDSALYFCASSVADWNTEAFFGQGTRLTVV.